Each of the 28 T cell receptor beta chains below was sequenced from the same sample in a study of human T cells and chemical hapten exposure. TCRdb independently ran MiXCR on the RACE reads; one entry per CDR3 protein. The sample contains 380,000 or so distinct CDR3 sequences, more than 4.5% of which appear only once. Stated time point: patch test 1, 2 weeks after DPC sensitization. As for treatment: therapeutic diphenylcyclopropenone sensitization with weekly scalp DPC. Sample: whole blood, taken in connection with sensitization to the hapten diphenylcyclopropenone (DPC). The origin of the receptors is a woman aged 50 to 60 with alopecia areata. Some clones in this sample may be carry-over from other donors' samples.

This clonotype was counted many times. The chain uses TRBV5-5 and TRBJ1-1; D call uncertain. V was pared by 0 bases and J by 7 bases, with 13 bases between. The CDR3 extends over 14 amino acids. Germline CDR1 reads SGHKS; CDR2 reads YYEKEE (reference sequence). CDR3 in amino acids: CASSLGEGRIEAFF. The CDR3 bases are TGTGCCAGCAGCTTGGGGGAGGGTAGGATTGAAGCTTTCTTT.

This clonotype was detected many times. The J gene is TRBJ1-5, the V gene TRBV6-2 or TRBV6-3, with TRBD1 as a possible D gene (5 bases). V lost 4 bases and J lost 3, with 10 bases in between. CDR1 is MNHEY, CDR2 SVGEGT, per germline. This CDR3 is 14 amino acids long. CDR3 protein: CASSSAGNNQPQHF. The DNA for the CDR3 is TGTGCCAGCAGTTCTGCAGGGAACAATCAGCCCCAGCATTTT.

This clonotype turned up a few times. The chain combines TRBV7-9 with TRBJ1-2; 9 nucleotides agree with TRBD1. This CDR3 comprises 16 residues. Trimming cost V 3 bases and J 0 bases; bases outside gene matches: 5. Germline-derived CDR1 and CDR2 are SEHNR and FQNEAQ (reference sequence). Here the CDR3 reads CASSFTGGPTNYGYTF. The CDR3 DNA sequence: TGTGCCAGCAGCTTTACAGGGGGCCCTACTAACTATGGCTACACCTTC.

The V and J genes are TRBV7-2 and TRBJ2-5; D may be TRBD2 (6 bases). Germline V gene data show CDR1 as SGHTA and CDR2 as FQGNSA. V lost 5 bases and J 4 bases, leaving 14 bases between the germline ends. This CDR3 spans 14 amino acids. The CDR3 spells CASSPKRVVETQYF. CDR3 nucleotide sequence: TGTGCCAGCAGCCCCAAGCGGGTTGTAGAGACCCAGTACTTC. Based on the CDR3 plus reference TRBV7-2 and TRBJ2-5, the full variable domain is GAGVSQSPSNKVTEKGKDVELRCDPISGHTALYWYRQSLGQGLEFLIYFQGNSAPDKSGLPSDRFSAERTGGSVSTLTIQRTQQEDSAVYLCASSPKRVVETQYFGPGTRLLVL.

This clonotype was found many times. This rearrangement joins TRBV27 to TRBJ1-1; 7 nucleotides line up with TRBD1. Germline V lookup: CDR1 MNHEY, CDR2 SMNVEV (reference sequence). This CDR3 is built from 13 residues. This chain's CDR3 is CAHLSGTVTEAFF. CDR3 bases: TGTGCTCACCTTTCCGGGACAGTGACTGAAGCTTTCTTT.

This clonotype has ten or more counts. This chain links TRBV7-9 with TRBJ1-4; TRBD1 matches at 10 bases. Germline lookup yields CDR1 SEHNR and CDR2 FQNEAQ (reference sequence). With V trimmed by 10 bases and J by 8 bases, 7 bases remained unmatched. The CDR3 has 13 amino acids. DNA for the CDR3: TGTGCCACGGGGACAGGGGCGAAGGAAAAACTGTTTTTT. Translating it yields CATGTGAKEKLFF.

This clonotype was recorded many times. The chain employs TRBV12-3 or TRBV12-4 and TRBJ2-5, with 15 bases aligning to TRBD2. The CDR3 sequence is 15 residues long. J lost 7 bases, V lost 6 bases, and 6 bases had no gene match. The CDR3 here is CASSPGLAGGGTQYF. CDR3 DNA: TGTGCCAGCAGCCCGGGACTAGCGGGGGGAGGGACCCAGTACTTC.

This clonotype has ten or more counts. The gene calls are TRBV5-1 and TRBJ1-4; 7 bases map to TRBD1. V gave up 4 bases and J gave up 10 bases; unmatched junction bases: 16. CDR3 length: 16 amino acids. The germline gives CDR1 SGHRS, CDR2 YFSETQ. The CDR3, as DNA: TGCGCCAGCAGCCCGGAGGCGACAGGGAATTTCGGAAAACTGTTTTTT. It codes for CASSPEATGNFGKLFF.

This clonotype was seen many times. The chain has TRBV5-4 and TRBJ2-3, with D possibly matching TRBD2 (6 bases). The CDR3 sequence is 14 residues long. V was clipped by 5 bases and J by 1 base, with 11 bases between them. From germline, CDR1 is SGHNT and CDR2 YYREEE (reference sequence). CDR3 coding DNA: TGTGCCAGCAGACTCGCTAGCGGCACAGATACGCAGTATTTT. Translated, it gives CASRLASGTDTQYF.

This clonotype was observed at least ten times. The J gene is TRBJ1-6, the V gene TRBV28; the match to TRBD1 covers 7 bases. Germline CDR1 MDHEN, CDR2 SYDVKM. The CDR3 runs 15 residues. Losses at the gene ends were 6 bases for V and 7 bases for J; bases not matched to a gene: 9. CDR3 region: CASSIKGQPNSPLHF. The CDR3 DNA reads as TGTGCCAGCAGCATAAAGGGACAGCCGAATTCACCCCTCCACTTT.

The chain carries TRBV12-3 or TRBV12-4 and TRBJ1-1, with a weak D call TRBD1 (6 bases). Trimming stripped 7 bases from V and 0 bases from J, with 12 bases between. The CDR3 totals 14 residues. The CDR3 protein is CASIPGQMNTEAFF. CDR3 sequence (DNA): TGTGCCAGCATCCCAGGACAGATGAACACTGAAGCTTTCTTT.

V usage is TRBV27 and J usage is TRBJ1-5; D is unclear. Germline V gene lookup returns CDR1 MNHEY and CDR2 SMNVEV (reference sequence). The CDR3 extends over 14 amino acids. The germline V and J ends were trimmed by 3 bases and 4 bases, with 10 bases remaining between them. DNA for the CDR3: TGTGCCAGCAGTTTGGGCAGCCCAAATCAGCCCCAGCATTTT. As protein: CASSLGSPNQPQHF.

This chain joins TRBV10-2 and TRBJ1-2, with 7 bases identical to TRBD1. The trim removed 4 bases at V and 8 bases at J, leaving 7 bases unmatched. There are 13 residues in the CDR3. CDR1 WSHSY and CDR2 SAAADI come from the germline V gene. The CDR3 DNA follows: TGCGCCAGCAGTGGGAGACAGGGAAGGGGCTACACCTTC. Protein product: CASSGRQGRGYTF.

V usage is TRBV14 and J usage is TRBJ2-7, with D tentatively TRBD1 or TRBD2 (5 bases each). Deletions cut 3 bases from V and 1 base from J, with 7 bases between. CDR3 size: 13 residues. Germline CDR1 is SGHDN and CDR2 is FVKESK. The chain's CDR3 is CASSQRGSYEQYF. In DNA form, the CDR3 reads TGTGCCAGCAGCCAGAGGGGATCCTACGAGCAGTACTTC.

This clonotype was counted only a few times. The V and J genes are TRBV15 and TRBJ2-1; tentatively, D is TRBD2 (5 bases). V was pared by 5 bases and J by 6 bases, with 17 bases between. Germline CDR1 LNHNV, CDR2 YYDKDF (reference sequence). The CDR3 runs to 15 residues. The CDR3: CATSSPSRGSNEQFF. CDR3 nucleotide sequence: TGTGCCACCAGCTCCCCGAGTCGGGGTTCCAATGAGCAGTTCTTC.

This chain uses TRBV29-1 with TRBJ1-2, with 7 bases aligning to TRBD1. The CDR3 loop spans 13 amino acids. Germline V gives CDR1 SQVTM, CDR2 ANQGSEA. V was pared by 2 bases and J by 6 bases, with 6 bases of the junction left unmatched. CDR3 sequence (DNA): TGCAGCGTTGAATCCCAGGGGGGCGATGGCTACACCTTC. Translation: CSVESQGGDGYTF.

The table lists this clonotype with many counts. The chain has TRBV29-1 and TRBJ2-7, with 7 bases that match TRBD2. The CDR3 sequence is 14 residues long. Losses at the gene ends were 4 bases for V and 2 bases for J; bases not matched to a gene: 8. Germline V lookup: CDR1 SQVTM, CDR2 ANQGSEA. The CDR3 sequence is CSVGGAGTTYEQYF. The DNA of the CDR3 is TGCAGCGTTGGAGGGGCAGGGACTACCTACGAGCAGTACTTC.

This chain connects TRBV3-1 to TRBJ2-3, with D possibly being TRBD1 or TRBD2 (6 bases each). The V end was cut by 1 base, the J end by 1 base, with 9 bases between. The CDR3 totals 15 residues. Germline assignment: CDR1 LGHDT and CDR2 YNNKEL (reference sequence). The CDR3, as DNA: TGTGCCAGCAGCCAAGTGGGGGGCGGCACAGATACGCAGTATTTT. Translated: CASSQVGGGTDTQYF.

This clonotype appeared many times. The CDR3: CSASMETQYF. CDR3 nucleotide sequence: TGCAGTGCTAGTATGGAGACCCAGTACTTC. The rearrangement uses TRBV20-1 and TRBJ2-5; D unresolved. There are 10 residues in the CDR3. The V gene's germline CDR1 is DFQATT and CDR2 SNEGSKA (reference sequence). V was cut by 3 bases and J by 5 bases, with 4 bases left in between.

The chain combines TRBV10-3 with TRBJ2-7; 8 bases map to TRBD2. The CDR3 covers 15 residues. Trimming cost V 3 bases and J 2 bases; bases outside gene matches: 6. Germline-derived CDR1 and CDR2 are ENHRY and SYGVKD. CDR3 sequence reads: CAISDSGGRTYEQYF. The CDR3 DNA follows: TGTGCCATCAGTGACTCCGGCGGGAGGACCTACGAGCAGTACTTC.

This clonotype was picked up many times. The chain links TRBV6-4 to TRBJ2-3; no clear D. The CDR3 has 13 residues. Trimming stripped 7 bases from V and 2 bases from J, with 10 bases between. CDR1 MRHNA and CDR2 SNTAGT come from the germline V gene. CDR3 residues: CASTPTLTDTQYF. Here the CDR3 DNA reads TGTGCCAGCACCCCCACCCTCACAGATACGCAGTATTTT.

A word on this clonotype: This sequence may be a read error, since a much larger clone differs from it by one base. The chain links TRBV29-1 to TRBJ2-7; 7 bases line up with TRBD1. Germline V gives CDR1 SQVTM, CDR2 ANQGSEA. V shed 6 bases, J shed 5 bases, and the junction held 16 bases outside the gene matches. The length of the CDR3 is 15 residues. The CDR3, as DNA: TGCAGCGTCGACTTCCTAGGGGGCCTGGGGAACGAGCAGTACTTC. Residues: CSVDFLGGLGNEQYF.

The rearrangement links TRBV29-1 to TRBJ1-2, with unresolved D. This CDR3 spans 12 amino acids. V gave up 4 bases and J gave up 6 bases, with 12 bases separating them. Germline V gives CDR1 SQVTM, CDR2 ANQGSEA. For the CDR3, the DNA is TGCAGCGTTGGAGAAGGCGGACATGGCTACACCTTC. Translating it yields CSVGEGGHGYTF. The complete variable domain, with remaining parts taken from reference TRBV29-1 and TRBJ1-2, reads SAVISQKPSRDICQRGTSLTIQCQVDSQVTMMFWYRQQPGQSLTLIATANQGSEATYESGFVIDKFPISRPNLTFSTLTVSNMSPEDSSIYLCSVGEGGHGYTFGSGTRLTVV.

This clonotype was seen repeatedly, ten times or more. The genes are TRBV7-2 and TRBJ1-6; D not resolved. Trimming removed 5 bases at V and 7 bases at J, with 15 bases between. This CDR3 has 15 residues. In germline, CDR1 is SGHTA, CDR2 FQGNSA. The CDR3 is CASSRLPGENSPLHF. CDR3 nucleotides: TGTGCCAGCAGCAGACTCCCGGGAGAGAATTCACCCCTCCACTTT. Full variable domain (remainder filled in from reference TRBV7-2 and TRBJ1-6): GAGVSQSPSNKVTEKGKDVELRCDPISGHTALYWYRQSLGQGLEFLIYFQGNSAPDKSGLPSDRFSAERTGGSVSTLTIQRTQQEDSAVYLCASSRLPGENSPLHFGNGTRLTVT.

This clonotype was detected ten times or more. The genes are TRBV19 and TRBJ1-3; the D is unclear. The germline gives CDR1 LNHDA, CDR2 SQIVND (reference sequence). Trimming took off 8 bases at V and 0 bases at J, with 8 bases between the two ends. The CDR3 has 13 residues. The CDR3 is CASGLSSGNTIYF. The CDR3 region has the DNA TGTGCCAGTGGACTCAGCTCTGGAAACACCATATATTTT.

Ten or more counts support this clonotype. The gene calls are TRBV29-1 and TRBJ2-3; TRBD1 or TRBD2 may be the D gene (6 bases each). Germline CDR1 SQVTM, CDR2 ANQGSEA. V was cut by 7 bases and J by 2 bases, with 13 bases left in between. The CDR3 totals 13 residues. The CDR3 region is CSAGGLLTDTQYF. The CDR3 bases are TGCAGCGCTGGGGGGCTCCTCACAGATACGCAGTATTTT.

This clonotype has ten or more counts. This rearrangement joins TRBV20-1 to TRBJ1-2; D gene uncertain. Trimming took off 7 bases at V and 7 bases at J, with 4 bases between the two ends. Germline lookup yields CDR1 DFQATT and CDR2 SNEGSKA (reference sequence). The CDR3 spans 8 residues. The CDR3 spells CSDGGYTF. The DNA for the CDR3 is TGCAGTGATGGTGGCTACACCTTC.

The sample holds many counts of this clonotype. The chain combines TRBV6-6 with TRBJ2-6; unclear D gene. Germline CDR1 MNHNY, CDR2 SVGAGI (reference sequence). V was clipped by 2 bases and J by 4 bases, with 9 bases between them. The CDR3 loop spans 15 amino acids. In DNA form, the CDR3 reads TGTGCCAGCAGTTACCCAGAGGCCGGGGCCAACGTCCTGACTTTC. Protein: CASSYPEAGANVLTF.